This TCR beta chain was captured by sequencing in a study of CD8 T cells in ankylosing spondylitis. Regarding this clonotype: Its specificity is not known.

TCRdb re-analysed the 5' RACE reads in MiXCR, keeping a single row per CDR3 protein. The sample includes roughly 670,000 distinct CDR3 sequences, 15% to 20% of them seen just once. J lost 8 bases, V lost 5 bases, and 11 bases had no gene match. This CDR3 is built from 15 residues. Findings and caveats of the study: What appeared characteristic of ankylosing spondylitis blood was a TCR beta motif of under 10 highly homologous variants. Significantly higher representation of disease-linked clones was reported for matched ankylosing spondylitis synovial fluid.

The chain joins TRBV12-3 or TRBV12-4 to TRBJ1-4; 7 bases are shared with TRBD1. Material for sequencing was blood, either unsorted or a sorted T cell fraction (not recorded which). The sequence derives from a male donor with ankylosing spondylitis. The CDR3 region is CASSPTGFPREKLFF. The CDR3 DNA follows: TGTGCCAGCAGTCCGACAGGGTTTCCCAGGGAAAAACTGTTTTTT.